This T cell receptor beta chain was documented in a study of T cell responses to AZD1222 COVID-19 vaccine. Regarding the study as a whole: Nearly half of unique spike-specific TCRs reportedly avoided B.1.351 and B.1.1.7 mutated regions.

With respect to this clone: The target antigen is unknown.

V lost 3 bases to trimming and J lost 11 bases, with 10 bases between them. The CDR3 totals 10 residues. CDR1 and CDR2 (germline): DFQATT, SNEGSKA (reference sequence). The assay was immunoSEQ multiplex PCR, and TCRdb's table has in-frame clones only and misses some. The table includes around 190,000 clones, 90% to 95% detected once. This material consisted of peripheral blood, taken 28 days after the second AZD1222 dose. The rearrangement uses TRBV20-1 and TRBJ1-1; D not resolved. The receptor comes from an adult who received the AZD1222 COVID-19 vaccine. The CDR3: CSASQEEAFF. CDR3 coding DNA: TGCAGTGCTAGTCAGGAGGAGGCTTTCTTT.